These T cell receptor beta chains were read from a single sample in a study of T cells in Graves' hyperthyroidism and ophthalmopathy. TCRdb ran MiXCR on the multiplex PCR reads and lists one entry per CDR3 protein. This sample has 360,000 or so distinct CDR3 sequences; 15% to 20% occur once, and the top ten carry about 14%. Sequencing was done on a sample of blood. The source is a middle-aged woman with Graves' ophthalmopathy. CDR3s include the opening cysteine and the closing phenylalanine or tryptophan. The D gene is left open where the match is weak. Not all rows give a size; the values are once, few, many and, for expanded clones, a class.

d_gene	v_gene	abundance	j_gene	CDR3aa	CDR3nt
TRBD1	TRBV4-1	few	TRBJ2-2	CASSQETGAGELFF	TGCGCCAGCAGCCAGGAGACAGGGGCCGGGGAGCTGTTTTTT
TRBD1	TRBV19	many	TRBJ1-2	CASSIGQVSNYGYTF	TGTGCCAGTAGTATCGGACAGGTATCTAACTATGGCTACACCTTC
TRBD1	TRBV6-1	.	TRBJ2-5	CASTATHTGGKTQYF	TGTGCCAGCACTGCGACCCACACAGGGGGAAAGACCCAGTACTTC
.	TRBV28	many	TRBJ2-7	CASSLQDFPYEQYF	TGTGCCAGCAGTTTACAGGACTTCCCCTACGAGCAGTACTTC
.	TRBV29-1	many	TRBJ1-1	CSVEWVGGHENWNTEAFF	TGCAGCGTTGAGTGGGTCGGCGGCCACGAGAATTGGAACACTGAAGCTTTCTTT
TRBD1	TRBV28	many	TRBJ1-3	CASTRQGISGNTIYF	TGTGCCAGCACTCGACAGGGTATCTCTGGAAACACCATATATTTT
.	TRBV2	.	TRBJ2-5	CASSAGTLSIETQYF	TGTGCCAGCAGCGCGGGGACCCTTTCAATAGAGACCCAGTACTTC
.	TRBV9	.	TRBJ2-5	CASSVSSELPYQETQYF	TGTGCCAGCAGCGTCAGTTCGGAACTACCGTACCAAGAGACCCAGTACTTC
.	TRBV7-2	many	TRBJ2-7	CASSPNRASYEQYF	TGTGCCAGCAGCCCCAACAGGGCCTCCTACGAGCAGTACTTC
.	TRBV13	many	TRBJ2-4	CASSLLGAKNIQYF	TGTGCCAGCAGCTTACTTGGGGCCAAAAACATTCAGTACTTC
.	TRBV28	.	TRBJ2-1	CASRVIPVQGTYEQFF	TGTGCCAGCAGAGTAATTCCGGTACAGGGTACCTACGAGCAGTTCTTC
.	TRBV6-5	many	TRBJ2-7	CASEPMSSYEQYF	TGTGCCAGCGAGCCGATGAGCTCCTACGAGCAGTACTTC
TRBD1	TRBV12-3/TRBV12-4	few	TRBJ1-2	CASSPVTGGLGYTF	TGTGCCAGCAGTCCCGTGACAGGGGGCCTCGGCTACACCTTC
.	TRBV29-1	many	TRBJ1-2	CSVEEGGSGYTF	TGCAGCGTTGAAGAAGGAGGGAGCGGCTACACCTTC
.	TRBV27	many	TRBJ2-2	CASTVIEWGGELFF	TGTGCCAGCACCGTAATAGAGTGGGGAGGGGAGCTGTTTTTT
TRBD1	TRBV27	many	TRBJ1-2	CASSLSTGQPYGYTF	TGTGCCAGCAGTTTATCGACGGGACAGCCCTATGGCTACACCTTC
.	TRBV28	many	TRBJ2-4	CASSFLGNSKNIQYF	TGTGCCAGCAGTTTTTTGGGAAACTCCAAAAACATTCAGTACTTC
.	TRBV28	many	TRBJ1-2	CASSSNIHPGGYGYTF	TGTGCCAGCAGTTCGAATATACACCCGGGCGGGTATGGCTACACCTTC
TRBD1	TRBV28	many	TRBJ2-7	CASSLSGQRRVYEQYF	TGTGCCAGCAGTTTGTCGGGACAGCGACGGGTTTACGAGCAGTACTTC
.	TRBV7-6	many	TRBJ2-7	CASSLGHRSYEQYF	TGTGCCAGCAGCTTGGGACATAGGTCCTACGAGCAGTACTTC
TRBD2	TRBV28	many	TRBJ2-7	CASSWEGRLYEQYF	TGTGCCAGCAGTTGGGAGGGCCGATTATACGAGCAGTACTTC
.	TRBV3-1	many	TRBJ2-5	CASTVPETQYF	TGTGCCAGCACTGTCCCGGAGACCCAGTACTTC
.	TRBV7-2	many	TRBJ2-5	CASSLSSRTETQYF	TGTGCCAGCAGCTTATCTAGTAGGACAGAGACCCAGTACTTC
.	TRBV12-3/TRBV12-4	.	TRBJ1-5	CASPTAVYSNQPQHF	TGTGCCAGCCCTACTGCAGTTTATAGCAATCAGCCCCAGCATTTT